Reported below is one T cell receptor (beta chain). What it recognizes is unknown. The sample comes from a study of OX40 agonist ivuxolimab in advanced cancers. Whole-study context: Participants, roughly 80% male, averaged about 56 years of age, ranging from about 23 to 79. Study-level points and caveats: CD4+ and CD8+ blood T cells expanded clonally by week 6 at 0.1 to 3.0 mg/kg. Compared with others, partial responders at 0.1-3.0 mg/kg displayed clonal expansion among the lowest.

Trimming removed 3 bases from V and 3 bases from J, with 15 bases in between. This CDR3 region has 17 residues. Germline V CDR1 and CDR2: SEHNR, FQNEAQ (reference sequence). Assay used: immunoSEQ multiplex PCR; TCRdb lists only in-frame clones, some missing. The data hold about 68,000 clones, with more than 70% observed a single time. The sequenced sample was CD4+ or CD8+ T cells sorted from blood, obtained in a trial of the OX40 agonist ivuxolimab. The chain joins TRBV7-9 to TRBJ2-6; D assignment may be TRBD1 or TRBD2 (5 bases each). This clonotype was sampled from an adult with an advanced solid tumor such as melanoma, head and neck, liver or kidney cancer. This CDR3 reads CASSFEGARGGANVLTF. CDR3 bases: TGTGCCAGCAGCTTTGAAGGGGCCCGGGGTGGGGCCAACGTCCTGACTTTC.